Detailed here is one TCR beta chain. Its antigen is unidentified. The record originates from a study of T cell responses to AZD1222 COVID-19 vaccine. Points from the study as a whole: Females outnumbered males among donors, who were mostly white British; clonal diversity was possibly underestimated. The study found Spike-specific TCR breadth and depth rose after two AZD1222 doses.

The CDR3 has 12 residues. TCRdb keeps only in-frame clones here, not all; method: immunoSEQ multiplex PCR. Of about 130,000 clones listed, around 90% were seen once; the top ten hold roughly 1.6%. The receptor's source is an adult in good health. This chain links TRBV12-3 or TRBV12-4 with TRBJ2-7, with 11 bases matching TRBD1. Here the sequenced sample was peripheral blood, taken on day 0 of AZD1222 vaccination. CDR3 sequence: CASGTGGYEQYF. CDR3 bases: TGTGCGTCCGGGACAGGGGGCTACGAGCAGTACTTC.